This section outlines one T cell receptor (beta chain) sequence together with its context. This record belongs to a study of blood T cell repertoires in COVID-19. Study-level background: The United States, Italy and Spain were the sources of the acute and convalescent COVID-19 samples. PBMCs, B-cell-depleted T cells, or T cells provided the cDNA or gDNA that made up the material.

Under the authors' procedure: By means of reference gene primer amplification, nucleated cell counts were estimated. Generated by immunoSEQ multiplex PCR, the TCRdb table keeps only in-frame clones and is missing some. The DNA was the basis for D and trimming; V, J and clone size are from that table. The sample lists about 260,000 clones, roughly 87% occurring once. CDR1 is SGHRS and CDR2 is YFSETQ in the germline V gene. This CDR3 spans 17 amino acids. V was shortened by 5 bases and J by 1 base, with 20 bases between the two germline ends. This sequence joins TRBV5-1 and TRBJ2-3; D might be TRBD1 (5 bases). The receptor comes from a human donor in a cohort sampled during active COVID-19. Sequencing was done on a sample of peripheral blood. The CDR3 reads CASSPQGRAGGTDTQYF. For the CDR3, the DNA is TGCGCCAGCAGTCCGCAGGGTAGGGCTGGAGGCACAGATACGCAGTATTTT.